This TCR beta chain was profiled in a study of blood T cell repertoires in COVID-19. Study overall: Samples came from the United States, Italy and Spain, spanning acute and convalescent COVID-19. Nucleic acid was either cDNA or gDNA, and it came from T cells, B-cell-depleted T cells, or PBMCs.

The CDR3 extends over 15 amino acids. V gave up 5 bases and J gave up 4 bases, with 17 bases separating them. Germline loops: CDR1 SGHTA, CDR2 FQGNSA. As handled by the study authors: Reference gene primers were amplified, and this amplification served to estimate nucleated cell counts. The protocol was immunoSEQ multiplex PCR, while the TCRdb copy is restricted to in-frame clones and leaves out a portion. V, J and clone size are taken as reported in that table, and D and trimming were inferred from the DNA itself. The sample carries roughly 70,000 clones, about 80% recorded once. Sequencing was done on a sample of peripheral blood. The chain has TRBV7-2 and TRBJ1-2, with D maybe TRBD1 (5 bases). The clonotype was recovered from a human donor in a cohort sampled during active COVID-19. CDR3 sequence: CASSRGRPSSYGYTF. The CDR3 DNA is TGTGCCAGCAGCCGGGGGAGGCCTTCAAGCTATGGCTACACCTTC.